The rows below give T cell receptor beta chains drawn from one sample of a study of OX40 agonist ivuxolimab in advanced cancers. The assay was immunoSEQ multiplex PCR, and TCRdb's table has in-frame clones only and misses some. The sample lists about 51,000 clones; about 80% were seen once. Sequencing used CD4+ or CD8+ T cells sorted from blood, obtained in a trial of the OX40 agonist ivuxolimab. These receptor sequences come from an adult with an advanced solid tumor such as melanoma, head and neck, liver or kidney cancer. Each CDR3 is given with its conserved first and last residue. Each record gives: V gene, clone size, J gene, D gene, CDR3 protein, CDR3 DNA. D genes are given only for firm matches. Part of the rows lack a size; the others show once, few, many or a class for expanded clones.

TRBV11-2	few	TRBJ1-2	TRBD1	CASSLAGGDYGYTF	TGTGCCAGCAGCCTAGCAGGGGGCGACTATGGCTACACCTTC
TRBV4-1	-	TRBJ2-7	-	CASSQALLGANYEQYF	TGCGCCAGCAGCCAAGCCCTCCTAGGGGCCAACTACGAGCAGTACTTC
TRBV10-3	-	TRBJ2-3	-	CAISDTGLHTQYF	TGTGCCATCAGTGATACAGGGCTTCATACGCAGTATTTT
TRBV7-9	-	TRBJ1-1	-	CASSVQGMNTEAFF	TGTGCCAGCAGCGTACAGGGCATGAACACTGAAGCTTTCTTT
TRBV6-5	once	TRBJ1-1	-	CASRLGVTEAFF	TGTGCCAGCAGGCTGGGGGTGACTGAAGCTTTCTTT
TRBV5-1	once	TRBJ2-5	TRBD2	CASKLAGTQETQYF	TGCGCCAGCAAACTAGCGGGGACCCAAGAGACCCAGTACTTC
TRBV5-4	-	TRBJ1-6	TRBD1	CASSGYRGLALHF	TGTGCCAGCAGCGGGTACAGGGGTCTAGCCCTCCACTTT
TRBV6-5	-	TRBJ1-1	TRBD1	CASRRDRVVAEAFF	TGTGCCAGCAGGAGGGACAGGGTTGTAGCTGAAGCTTTCTTT
TRBV21-1	-	TRBJ1-4	-	CASSVTGFGEKLFF	TGTGCCAGCAGCGTTACAGGGTTTGGTGAAAAACTGTTTTTT
TRBV19	-	TRBJ2-5	-	CASRSGAGTRETQYF	TGTGCCAGTAGATCCGGGGCGGGGACACGGGAGACCCAGTACTTC
TRBV23-1	-	TRBJ2-7	-	CASRRSRPHRTPGHPVYEQYF	TGCGCCAGCAGGCGCTCCAGACCCCATAGAACTCCGGGACACCCCGTTTACGAGCAGTACTTC
TRBV7-2	-	TRBJ1-1	-	CASSFPTSSEAFF	TGTGCCAGCAGCTTTCCGACGTCTTCCGAAGCTTTCTTT
TRBV5-1	-	TRBJ1-2	TRBD1	CASSLEGRGLGGYTF	TGCGCCAGCAGCTTGGAAGGCAGGGGGCTTGGTGGCTACACCTTC
TRBV27	-	TRBJ2-1	-	CASSFFPRRGGNEQFF	TGTGCCAGCAGTTTCTTCCCCCGACGTGGGGGCAATGAGCAGTTCTTC
TRBV9	-	TRBJ2-7	-	CASSVGPGGTYEQYF	TGTGCCAGCAGCGTAGGCCCAGGAGGTACCTACGAGCAGTACTTC
TRBV11-3	-	TRBJ2-5	-	CASSLEGGQTQYF	TGTGCCAGCAGCTTAGAAGGGGGGCAGACCCAGTACTTC